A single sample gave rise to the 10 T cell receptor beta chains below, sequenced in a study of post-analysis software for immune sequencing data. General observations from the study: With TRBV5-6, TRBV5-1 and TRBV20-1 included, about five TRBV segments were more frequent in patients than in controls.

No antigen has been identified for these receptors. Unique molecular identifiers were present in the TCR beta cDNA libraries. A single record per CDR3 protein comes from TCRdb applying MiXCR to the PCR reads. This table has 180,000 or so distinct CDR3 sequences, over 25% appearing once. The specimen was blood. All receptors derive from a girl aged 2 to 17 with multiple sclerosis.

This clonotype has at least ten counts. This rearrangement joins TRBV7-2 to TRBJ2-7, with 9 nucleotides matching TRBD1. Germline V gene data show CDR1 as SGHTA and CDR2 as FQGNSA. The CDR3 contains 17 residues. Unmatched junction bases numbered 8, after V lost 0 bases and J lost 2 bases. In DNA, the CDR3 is TGTGCCAGCAGCTTAGCGAGTTCGGGACAGGGTCCCTACGAGCAGTACTTC. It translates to CASSLASSGQGPYEQYF.

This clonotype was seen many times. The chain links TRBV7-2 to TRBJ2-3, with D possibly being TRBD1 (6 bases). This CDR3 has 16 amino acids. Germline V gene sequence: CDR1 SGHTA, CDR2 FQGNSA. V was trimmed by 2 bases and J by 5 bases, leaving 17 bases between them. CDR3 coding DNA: TGTGCCAGCAGCTTACGGACGACAGGCTCCCAAGATACGCAGTATTTT. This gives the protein CASSLRTTGSQDTQYF.

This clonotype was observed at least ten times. The CDR3 loop is CASSLVLAGGRETQYF. For the CDR3, the DNA is TGTGCCAGCAGCTTAGTTCTAGCGGGGGGGAGAGAGACCCAGTACTTC. The V call is TRBV7-6, the J call TRBJ2-5; 12 bases line up with TRBD2. This CDR3 has 16 residues. Germline V lookup: CDR1 SGHVS, CDR2 FNYEAQ. The J segment lost 4 bases and the V segment lost 1 base, leaving 4 bases of the junction unmatched.

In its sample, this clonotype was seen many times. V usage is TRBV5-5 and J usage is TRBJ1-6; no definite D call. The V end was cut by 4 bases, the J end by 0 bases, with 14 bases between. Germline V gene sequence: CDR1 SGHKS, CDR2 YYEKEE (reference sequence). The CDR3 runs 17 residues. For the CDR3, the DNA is TGTGCCAGCAGCCCCTTCGGAGCCAGCTCCTATAATTCACCCCTCCACTTT. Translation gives CASSPFGASSYNSPLHF. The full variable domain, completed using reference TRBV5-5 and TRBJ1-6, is DAGVTQSPTHLIKTRGQQVTLRCSPISGHKSVSWYQQVLGQGPQFIFQYYEKEERGRGNFPDRFSARQFPNYSSELNVNALLLGDSALYLCASSPFGASSYNSPLHFGNGTRLTVT.

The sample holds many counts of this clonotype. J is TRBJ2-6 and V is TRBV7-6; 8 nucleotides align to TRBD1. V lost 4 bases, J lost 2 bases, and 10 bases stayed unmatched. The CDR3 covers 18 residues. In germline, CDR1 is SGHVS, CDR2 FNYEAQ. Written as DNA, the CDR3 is TGTGCCAGCAGCTCGAATGGGCCAGGGGGCGCTGGGGCCAACGTCCTGACTTTC. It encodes CASSSNGPGGAGANVLTF.

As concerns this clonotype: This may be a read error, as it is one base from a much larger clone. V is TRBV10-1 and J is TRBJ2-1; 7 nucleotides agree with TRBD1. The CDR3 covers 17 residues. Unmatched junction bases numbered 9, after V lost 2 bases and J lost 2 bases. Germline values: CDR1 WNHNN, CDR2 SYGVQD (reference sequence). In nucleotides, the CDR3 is TGCGCCAGCAGTGAGGGGATAGGGGGCTTGGCCTACAATGAGCAGTTCTTC. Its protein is CASSEGIGGLAYNEQFF.

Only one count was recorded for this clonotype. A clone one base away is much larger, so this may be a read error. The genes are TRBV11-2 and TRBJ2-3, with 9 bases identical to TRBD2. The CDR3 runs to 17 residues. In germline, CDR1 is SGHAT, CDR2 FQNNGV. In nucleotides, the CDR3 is TGTGCCTGCAGCCCGCGAGCGGGGGGCGGGAGCACAGATACGCAGTATTTT. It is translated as CACSPRAGGGSTDTQYF. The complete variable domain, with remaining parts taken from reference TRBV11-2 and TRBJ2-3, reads EAGVAQSPRYKIIEKRQSVAFWCNPISGHATLYWYQQILGQGPKLLIQFQNNGVVDDSQLPKDRFSAERLKGVDSTLKIQPAKLEDSAVYLCACSPRAGGGSTDTQYFGPGTRLTVL.

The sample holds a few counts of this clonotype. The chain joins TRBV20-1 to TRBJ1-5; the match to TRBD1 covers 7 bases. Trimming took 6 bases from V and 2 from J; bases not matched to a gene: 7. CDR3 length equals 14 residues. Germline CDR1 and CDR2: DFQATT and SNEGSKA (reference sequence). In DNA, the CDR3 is TGCAGTGCCCGAGACAGGGTGGGCAATCAGCCCCAGCATTTT. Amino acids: CSARDRVGNQPQHF.

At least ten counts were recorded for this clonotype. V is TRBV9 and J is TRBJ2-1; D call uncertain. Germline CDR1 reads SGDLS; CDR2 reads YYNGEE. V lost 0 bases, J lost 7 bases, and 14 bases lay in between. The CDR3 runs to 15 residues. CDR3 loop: CASSVAPQSTNEQFF. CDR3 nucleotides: TGTGCCAGCAGCGTAGCACCCCAATCGACTAATGAGCAGTTCTTC. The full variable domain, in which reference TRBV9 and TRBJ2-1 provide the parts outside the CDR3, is DSGVTQTPKHLITATGQRVTLRCSPRSGDLSVYWYQQSLDQGLQFLIQYYNGEERAKGNILERFSAQQFPDLHSELNLSSLELGDSALYFCASSVAPQSTNEQFFGPGTRLTVL.

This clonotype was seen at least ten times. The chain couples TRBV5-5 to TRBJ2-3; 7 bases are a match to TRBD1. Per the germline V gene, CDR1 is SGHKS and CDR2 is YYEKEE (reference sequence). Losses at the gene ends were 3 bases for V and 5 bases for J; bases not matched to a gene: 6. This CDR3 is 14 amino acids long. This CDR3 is CASSSDRARDTQYF. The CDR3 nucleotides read TGTGCCAGCAGCTCCGACAGGGCCCGAGATACGCAGTATTTT.